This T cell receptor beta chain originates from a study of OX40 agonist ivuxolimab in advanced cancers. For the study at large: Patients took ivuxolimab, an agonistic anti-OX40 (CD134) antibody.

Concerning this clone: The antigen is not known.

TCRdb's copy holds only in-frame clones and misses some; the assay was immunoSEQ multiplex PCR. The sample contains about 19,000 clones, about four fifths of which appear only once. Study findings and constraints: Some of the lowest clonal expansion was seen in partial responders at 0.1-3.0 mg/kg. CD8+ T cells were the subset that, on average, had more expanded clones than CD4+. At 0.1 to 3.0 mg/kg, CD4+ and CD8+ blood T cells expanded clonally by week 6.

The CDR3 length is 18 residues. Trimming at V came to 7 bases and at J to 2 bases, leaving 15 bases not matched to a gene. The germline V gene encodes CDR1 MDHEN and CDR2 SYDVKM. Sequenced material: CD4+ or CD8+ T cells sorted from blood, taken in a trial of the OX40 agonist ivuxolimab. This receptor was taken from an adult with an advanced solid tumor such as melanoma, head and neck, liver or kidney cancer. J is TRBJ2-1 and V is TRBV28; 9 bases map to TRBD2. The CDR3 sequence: CASTEEGVGLAPYNEQFF. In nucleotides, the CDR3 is TGTGCCAGCACCGAAGAGGGGGTAGGACTAGCGCCCTACAATGAGCAGTTCTTC. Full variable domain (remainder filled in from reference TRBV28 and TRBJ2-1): DVKVTQSSRYLVKRTGEKVFLECVQDMDHENMFWYRQDPGLGLRLIYFSYDVKMKEKGDIPEGYSVSREKKERFSLILESASTNQTSMYLCASTEEGVGLAPYNEQFFGPGTRLTVL.